These 21 T cell receptor beta chains share one sample of origin, sequenced in a study of beta chain features in type 1 diabetes. Sequenced material consisted of expressed TCRB transcripts (all of the isolated RNA was reverse transcribed). The protocol was immunoSEQ multiplex PCR, while the TCRdb copy is restricted to in-frame clones and leaves out a portion. Of hundreds of thousands of clones in the sample, 15% to 20% were seen once. The sequencing input was naive CD4+ T cells from blood. These receptors all come from a woman aged 18-29 years in good health.

This clone was picked up a small number of times. The chain joins TRBV10-3 to TRBJ1-2; 7 nucleotides match TRBD1. The CDR3 length is 14 residues. Germline CDR1 and CDR2: ENHRY and SYGVKD. Trimming took 6 bases from V and 0 from J; bases not matched to a gene: 4. CDR3 nucleotides: TGTGCCATCAGCGAGACAGGGTCTAACTATGGCTACACCTTC. This translates into CAISETGSNYGYTF.

The chain employs TRBV5-1 and TRBJ2-6; 14 nucleotides agree with TRBD2. There are 20 residues in the CDR3. Germline-derived CDR1 and CDR2 are SGHRS and YFSETQ. V shed 4 bases, J shed 0 bases, and the junction held 9 bases outside the gene matches. The chain's CDR3 is CASSQLPGLAGGSGANVLTF. DNA for the CDR3: TGCGCCAGCAGCCAGCTGCCCGGACTAGCGGGGGGCTCTGGGGCCAACGTCCTGACTTTC.

This clone has more than one count but fewer than ten. The rearrangement uses TRBV7-9 and TRBJ1-1; D possibly corresponds to TRBD1 (5 bases). Germline V lookup: CDR1 SEHNR, CDR2 FQNEAQ (reference sequence). Trimming stripped 3 bases from V and 2 bases from J, with 10 bases between. The CDR3 totals 14 residues. The DNA of the CDR3 is TGTGCCAGCAGCTTCTCAGGGTTCAACACTGAAGCTTTCTTT. It translates to CASSFSGFNTEAFF.

Regarding this clone: Other DNA sequences within the sample encode an identical CDR3. The J gene is TRBJ1-1, the V gene TRBV7-9; D unclear. Trimming cost V 2 bases and J 0 bases, with 7 bases left between them. The CDR3 has 14 residues. The germline CDR1 and CDR2 sequences are SEHNR and FQNEAQ (reference sequence). CDR3 DNA sequence: TGTGCCAGCAGCTTAAGTGGGGTGAACACTGAAGCTTTCTTT. Amino acids: CASSLSGVNTEAFF.

DNA of the CDR3: TGCAGCGTTGAAGCGACAGCTCAGACCCAGTACTTC. It encodes CSVEATAQTQYF. V usage is TRBV29-1 and J usage is TRBJ2-5; D is possibly TRBD1 (5 bases). This CDR3 region has 12 residues. CDR1 and CDR2 from the germline V gene are SQVTM and ANQGSEA. V lost 1 base and J 6 bases, leaving 9 bases between the germline ends.

A few counts support this clone. V and J are TRBV7-2 and TRBJ2-3; D might be TRBD1 (6 bases). The CDR3 contains 14 residues. Germline CDR1 SGHTA, CDR2 FQGNSA. V shed 5 bases and J shed 1 base, with 10 bases lying between them. In nucleotides, the CDR3 is TGTGCCAGCAGCATAGGGGGAGGCACAGATACGCAGTATTTT. Translating it yields CASSIGGGTDTQYF. Variable domain in full (rest from reference TRBV7-2 and TRBJ2-3): GAGVSQSPSNKVTEKGKDVELRCDPISGHTALYWYRQSLGQGLEFLIYFQGNSAPDKSGLPSDRFSAERTGGSVSTLTIQRTQQEDSAVYLCASSIGGGTDTQYFGPGTRLTVL.

CDR3 in DNA: TGTGCCAGCAGCTTAGTAGCCGGGTCCCCCGGGGAGCAGTACTTC. The encoded protein is CASSLVAGSPGEQYF. The chain has TRBV7-2 and TRBJ2-7; D unclear. Trimming took 1 base from V and 7 from J, leaving 17 bases between them. The CDR3 is made up of 15 amino acids. Looked up from germline, CDR1 is SGHTA and CDR2 is FQGNSA.

The CDR3: CASRQPLVQNTEAFF. Written as DNA, the CDR3 is TGTGCCAGCAGGCAACCGTTAGTCCAGAACACTGAAGCTTTCTTT. The rearrangement joins TRBV2 to TRBJ1-1; D remains ambiguous. The CDR3 is 15 residues long. Germline CDR1 and CDR2: SNHLY and FYNNEI. The germline V and J ends were trimmed by 6 bases and 1 base, with 15 bases remaining between them.

The V gene is TRBV19, the J gene TRBJ2-6; tentatively, D is TRBD1 (6 bases). V lost 7 bases, J lost 0 bases, and 10 bases lay in between. Germline V gene data show CDR1 as LNHDA and CDR2 as SQIVND (reference sequence). The CDR3 runs 15 residues. Written as DNA, the CDR3 is TGTGCCAGTATACAGGGAAGCTCTGGGGCCAACGTCCTGACTTTC. Residues: CASIQGSSGANVLTF.

The rearrangement links TRBV27 to TRBJ2-6; D may be TRBD1 or TRBD2 (5 bases each). Trimming pared 5 bases from V and 3 bases from J, leaving 17 bases between. The CDR3 loop spans 17 amino acids. Germline V gene sequence: CDR1 MNHEY, CDR2 SMNVEV (reference sequence). The CDR3: CASSVQSGPYGANVLTF. CDR3 nucleotide sequence: TGTGCCAGCAGTGTTCAATCGGGGCCTTATGGGGCCAACGTCCTGACTTTC. The full variable domain, completed using reference TRBV27 and TRBJ2-6, is EAQVTQNPRYLITVTGKKLTVTCSQNMNHEYMSWYRQDPGLGLRQIYYSMNVEVTDKGDVPEGYKVSRKEKRNFPLILESPSPNQTSLYFCASSVQSGPYGANVLTFGAGSRLTVL.

This clone came up a few times. This chain joins TRBV28 and TRBJ1-2, with 7 bases matching TRBD1. CDR1 is MDHEN and CDR2 is SYDVKM in the germline V gene. This CDR3 has 13 amino acids. Unmatched junction bases numbered 6, after V lost 6 bases and J lost 5 bases. CDR3 DNA: TGTGCCAGCAGAGAGGGACAGCTATATGGCTACACCTTC. It encodes CASREGQLYGYTF.

The V gene is TRBV5-1, the J gene TRBJ2-7, with D perhaps matching TRBD2 (5 bases). Trimming removed 0 bases from V and 6 bases from J, with 22 bases in between. Per the germline V gene, CDR1 is SGHRS and CDR2 is YFSETQ. The CDR3 sequence is 17 residues long. CDR3 nucleotide sequence: TGCGCCAGCAGCTTGGGAACGGGATTGCCGTCCCTCAGCGAGCAGTACTTC. This encodes CASSLGTGLPSLSEQYF.

The V gene is TRBV6-5, the J gene TRBJ2-3, with D hard to call. The V gene's germline CDR1 is MNHEY and CDR2 SVGAGI. This CDR3 contains 15 residues. Trimming cost V 0 bases and J 3 bases, with 10 bases left between them. The DNA of the CDR3 is TGTGCCAGCAGTTACTCGGGCAGGTTAACAGATACGCAGTATTTT. This sequence encodes CASSYSGRLTDTQYF.

The V gene is TRBV2, the J gene TRBJ2-5; 9 bases map to TRBD1. This CDR3 comprises 14 residues. V shed 4 bases, J shed 4 bases, and the junction held 4 bases outside the gene matches. Germline V gives CDR1 SNHLY, CDR2 FYNNEI. CDR3 bases: TGTGCCAGCAGTGCAGACAGGGGGGGAGAGACCCAGTACTTC. It is translated as CASSADRGGETQYF. Looking up the rest from reference TRBV2 and TRBJ2-5 gives the full variable domain: EPEVTQTPSHQVTQMGQEVILRCVPISNHLYFYWYRQILGQKVEFLVSFYNNEISEKSEIFDDQFSVERPDGSNFTLKIRSTKLEDSAMYFCASSADRGGETQYFGPGTRLLVL.

This clone was detected only a few times. The V call is TRBV29-1, the J call TRBJ2-5, with 8 bases identical to TRBD2. Germline-derived CDR1 and CDR2 are SQVTM and ANQGSEA. This CDR3 is built from 16 residues. V lost 5 bases to trimming and J lost 1 base; unmatched junction nucleotides: 12. As DNA, the CDR3 is TGCAGCGTTTTTTTGACTTCTAGCGGGCTCCAAGAGACCCAGTACTTC. The encoded protein is CSVFLTSSGLQETQYF.

The chain joins TRBV7-2 to TRBJ1-3; D gene uncertain. In germline, CDR1 is SGHTA, CDR2 FQGNSA. This CDR3 has 14 amino acids. V gave up 3 bases and J gave up 2 bases, with 8 bases separating them. CDR3 coding DNA: TGTGCCAGCAGCTTGAACAGCCCTGGAAACACCATATATTTT. It codes for CASSLNSPGNTIYF.

The chain carries TRBV19 and TRBJ2-2, with a possible D match to TRBD1 (6 bases). V was clipped by 3 bases and J by 6 bases, with 11 bases between them. Germline V gene lookup returns CDR1 LNHDA and CDR2 SQIVND (reference sequence). The CDR3 covers 14 residues. The CDR3: CASSIASGAGELFF. DNA of the CDR3: TGTGCCAGTAGTATCGCCTCAGGGGCCGGGGAGCTGTTTTTT. The full variable domain, rest sourced from reference TRBV19 and TRBJ2-2, is DGGITQSPKYLFRKEGQNVTLSCEQNLNHDAMYWYRQDPGQGLRLIYYSQIVNDFQKGDIAEGYSVSREKKESFPLTVTSAQKNPTAFYLCASSIASGAGELFFGEGSRLTVL.

In its sample, this clone was seen a few times. The chain carries TRBV7-8 and TRBJ2-1; 9 bases align to TRBD2. J gave up 7 bases and V 5 bases, and 9 bases lay outside the gene matches. The CDR3 runs 15 residues. CDR1 and CDR2 (germline): SGHVS, FQNEAQ. As DNA, the CDR3 is TGTGCCAGCAGCCCCGAGGGGACTAGCATGAATGAGCAGTTCTTC. Its protein is CASSPEGTSMNEQFF. Full variable domain (outside the CDR3, taken from reference TRBV7-8 and TRBJ2-1): GAGVSQSPRYKVAKRGQDVALRCDPISGHVSLFWYQQALGQGPEFLTYFQNEAQLDKSGLPSDRFFAERPEGSVSTLKIQRTQQEDSAVYLCASSPEGTSMNEQFFGPGTRLTVL.

This clone occurred a few times. The chain couples TRBV7-9 to TRBJ1-5, with D possibly matching TRBD1 (6 bases). Per the germline V gene, CDR1 is SEHNR and CDR2 is FQNEAQ (reference sequence). The CDR3 loop spans 18 amino acids. V lost 11 bases and J lost 4, with 30 bases in between. The CDR3 spells CADKGDARRTAKNQPQHF. In DNA, the CDR3 is TGTGCCGACAAGGGCGACGCGCGACGGACAGCCAAAAATCAGCCCCAGCATTTT. The variable domain in full, with the rest retrieved from reference TRBV7-9 and TRBJ1-5, is DTGVSQNPRHKITKRGQNVTFRCDPISEHNRLYWYRQTLGQGPEFLTYFQNEAQLEKSRLLSDRFSAERPKGSFSTLEIQRTEQGDSAMYLCADKGDARRTAKNQPQHFGDGTRLSIL.

The V and J genes are TRBV15 and TRBJ1-4, with a possible D match to TRBD1 (6 bases). This CDR3 has 16 residues. Germline CDR1 reads LNHNV; CDR2 reads YYDKDF (reference sequence). V dropped 0 bases and J dropped 7 bases, with 15 bases sitting between them. CDR3 amino acids: CATSRDVARGGEKLFF. Written as DNA, the CDR3 is TGTGCCACCAGCAGAGATGTAGCCAGGGGAGGTGAAAAACTGTTTTTT.

V gene TRBV5-1 combines with J gene TRBJ2-3; D gene uncertain. Germline V gene data show CDR1 as SGHRS and CDR2 as YFSETQ. The CDR3 is 14 amino acids. V was pared by 5 bases and J by 2 bases, with 12 bases between. CDR3 DNA: TGCGCCAGCAGTGTGGCCATCTACACAGATACGCAGTATTTT. Its protein product is CASSVAIYTDTQYF.